Shown below are 27 T cell receptor beta chains from a single sample sequenced in a study of OX40 agonist ivuxolimab in advanced cancers. Library preparation employed the immunoSEQ multiplex PCR assay. In its TCRdb copy, this immuneACCESS table keeps in-frame sequences only and misses some clones. Where compared with another copy, unresolved V genes explain less than half of these, and the others have no known cause. This sample has over 85,000 clones in its table, and around nine tenths of those were observed once. The biggest ten clones account for roughly 0.33% of the sample. Specimen: CD4+ or CD8+ T cells sorted from blood, collected in a trial of the OX40 agonist ivuxolimab. The receptor source for this set is an adult with an advanced solid tumor such as melanoma, head and neck, liver or kidney cancer.

This chain connects TRBV30 to TRBJ2-3, with 10 nucleotides matching TRBD1. Germline loops: CDR1 GTSNPN, CDR2 SVGIG (reference sequence). V was pared by 2 bases and J by 3 bases, with 8 bases of the junction left unmatched. The CDR3 consists of 16 residues. CDR3 DNA: TGTGCCTGGAGTACCCGAGACAGGGGGCCGACAGATACGCAGTATTTT. Translation gives CAWSTRDRGPTDTQYF.

The chain recombines TRBV5-1 with TRBJ1-1, with 7 bases that match TRBD1. V shed 5 bases, J shed 1 base, and the junction held 5 bases outside the gene matches. This CDR3 contains 14 residues. CDR1 and CDR2 from the germline V gene are SGHRS and YFSETQ. Here the CDR3 reads CASRDGTANTEAFF. The CDR3 DNA is TGCGCCAGCAGGGATGGGACAGCGAACACTGAAGCTTTCTTT.

CDR3 residues: CASSLLVTKETQYF. CDR3 bases: TGTGCCAGCAGCTTACTTGTGACTAAAGAGACCCAGTACTTC. The chain joins TRBV11-2 to TRBJ2-5; the D gene is possibly TRBD2 (5 bases). CDR3 size: 14 residues. The germline gives CDR1 SGHAT, CDR2 FQNNGV. The germline V and J ends were trimmed by 2 bases and 3 bases, with 10 bases remaining between them.

The chain recombines TRBV27 with TRBJ1-1; tentatively, D is TRBD1 (6 bases). CDR3 length: 15 amino acids. Trimming cost V 7 bases and J 0 bases, with 15 bases left between them. Germline V CDR1 and CDR2: MNHEY, SMNVEV (reference sequence). The CDR3 region has the DNA TGTGCCAGCAAATTAACAGGGCGAGTGAACACTGAAGCTTTCTTT. Translated, it gives CASKLTGRVNTEAFF.

The chain links TRBV7-2 to TRBJ2-1; TRBD2 aligns across 11 bases. With 0 bases clipped from V and 2 bases from J, the junction kept 0 bases outside the gene matches. This CDR3 contains 16 residues. Germline-derived CDR1 and CDR2 are SGHTA and FQGNSA. The CDR3 here is CASSLATSGAYNEQFF. In DNA, the CDR3 is TGTGCCAGCAGCTTAGCGACTAGCGGGGCCTACAATGAGCAGTTCTTC.

This sequence joins TRBV9 and TRBJ2-3; D ambiguous. The CDR3 is 13 residues long. CDR1 is SGDLS, CDR2 YYNGEE, per germline. Between the trimmed V and J ends, which lost 3 bases and 3 bases, there was a span of 8 bases. CDR3 residues: CASSAGPTDTQYF. In DNA form, the CDR3 reads TGTGCCAGCAGCGCGGGCCCAACAGATACGCAGTATTTT.

The count of this clone is one. The V gene is TRBV6-6, the J gene TRBJ2-3; D ambiguous. Between the trimmed V and J ends, which lost 2 bases and 7 bases, there was a span of 13 bases. The CDR3 loop spans 14 amino acids. Germline V gene data show CDR1 as MNHNY and CDR2 as SVGAGI (reference sequence). For the CDR3, the DNA is TGTGCCAGCAGTTACCGCCTGACCTCTTATACGCAGTATTTT. Translation gives CASSYRLTSYTQYF.

The chain uses TRBV7-2 and TRBJ2-3; 10 nucleotides align to TRBD2. CDR3 size: 16 residues. Germline loops: CDR1 SGHTA, CDR2 FQGNSA. The trim removed 3 bases at V and 1 base at J, leaving 4 bases unmatched. CDR3 region: CASSFTGTSGTDTQYF. CDR3 DNA: TGTGCCAGCAGCTTTACCGGGACTAGCGGCACAGATACGCAGTATTTT.

The genes are TRBV9 and TRBJ1-3; TRBD1 agrees at 9 bases. The junction had 10 bases not matched to a gene; V was cut back by 3 bases and J by 3 bases. This CDR3 is 17 amino acids long. CDR1 is SGDLS and CDR2 is YYNGEE in the germline V gene. The CDR3 DNA sequence: TGTGCCAGCAGCGCAGAACCCGGGACAGGGCTTGGAAACACCATATATTTT. Translation: CASSAEPGTGLGNTIYF.

The rearrangement uses TRBV6-5 and TRBJ2-7; no definite D call. The V gene lost 8 bases and the J gene lost 0 bases, with 17 bases spanning the gap. The germline V gene encodes CDR1 MNHEY and CDR2 SVGAGI. The CDR3 is made up of 15 amino acids. This CDR3 reads CASQKAGWNSYEQYF. CDR3 in DNA: TGTGCCAGCCAAAAGGCCGGGTGGAACTCCTACGAGCAGTACTTC.

This chain links TRBV27 with TRBJ1-2; 10 bases align to TRBD1. The CDR3 spans 14 residues. Trimming removed 4 bases from V and 4 bases from J; junction bases left unmatched: 3. Germline V gene lookup returns CDR1 MNHEY and CDR2 SMNVEV (reference sequence). CDR3 amino acids: CASSSGTGVYGYTF. CDR3 DNA sequence: TGTGCCAGCAGTTCCGGGACAGGGGTCTATGGCTACACCTTC.

This chain joins TRBV4-2 and TRBJ2-2, with D maybe TRBD1 (5 bases). Trimming cost V 0 bases and J 8 bases, with 19 bases left between them. The CDR3 totals 17 residues. Germline values: CDR1 LGHNA, CDR2 YNFKEQ. The chain's CDR3 is CASSQDPLGPGLGELFF. The DNA of the CDR3 is TGTGCCAGCAGCCAAGATCCCCTGGGGCCAGGTTTAGGGGAGCTGTTTTTT.

This clone was seen a single time. The J gene is TRBJ2-7, the V gene TRBV18; 8 bases agree with TRBD2. With 2 bases clipped from V and 1 base from J, the junction kept 1 base outside the gene matches. The CDR3 spans 14 residues. CDR1 is KGHSH and CDR2 is LQKENI in the germline V gene. The CDR3 spells CASSPTSGSYEQYF. For the CDR3, the DNA is TGTGCCAGCTCACCAACTAGCGGATCCTACGAGCAGTACTTC.

The chain carries TRBV6-6 and TRBJ1-5; no clear D. V was clipped by 2 bases and J by 7 bases, with 9 bases between them. Germline CDR1 and CDR2: MNHNY and SVGAGI (reference sequence). There are 13 residues in the CDR3. CDR3 loop: CASSYEGFQPQHF. CDR3 in DNA: TGTGCCAGCAGTTACGAGGGTTTCCAGCCCCAGCATTTT.

This chain uses TRBV6-5 with TRBJ1-2; tentative D call: TRBD1 (6 bases). CDR3 length equals 14 residues. Germline loops: CDR1 MNHEY, CDR2 SVGAGI. Trimming cost V 2 bases and J 8 bases, with 15 bases left between them. The CDR3 region has the DNA TGTGCCAGCAGTTACCGTGGGCAGGGGAACGGCTACACCTTC. This encodes CASSYRGQGNGYTF.

This chain links TRBV7-3 with TRBJ2-3, with TRBD2 matching 7 bases. CDR3 length: 16 amino acids. Germline CDR1 reads SGHTA; CDR2 reads FQGTGA. V lost 5 bases to trimming and J lost 0 bases; unmatched junction nucleotides: 8. The CDR3 DNA follows: TGTGCCAGCAGCAAGGTAGCGGGTTCTAGCACAGATACGCAGTATTTT. This sequence encodes CASSKVAGSSTDTQYF.

CDR3 sequence reads: CASSVPLLGPNTGELFF. The CDR3 DNA reads as TGTGCCAGCAGCGTCCCTCTTTTAGGCCCGAACACCGGGGAGCTGTTTTTT. This chain connects TRBV2 to TRBJ2-2, with D uncertain. The CDR3 is 17 residues long. V gave up 6 bases and J gave up 0 bases, with 17 bases separating them. Germline CDR1 reads SNHLY; CDR2 reads FYNNEI.

The chain combines TRBV11-2 with TRBJ2-7, with D perhaps being TRBD1 or TRBD2 (5 bases each). The CDR3 sequence is 13 residues long. The germline V gene encodes CDR1 SGHAT and CDR2 FQNNGV. The V and J ends lost 5 bases and 2 bases respectively, with 10 bases between them. The CDR3 DNA is TGTGCCAGCAGCCCCGGGACCGCCTACGAGCAGTACTTC. Encoded protein: CASSPGTAYEQYF.

The CDR3 spells CASSQAVAAGRNTIYF. The CDR3 coding sequence is TGTGCCAGCAGCCAAGCGGTGGCGGCAGGTAGAAACACCATATATTTT. This chain links TRBV4-2 with TRBJ1-3; D gene ambiguous. V gave up 1 base and J gave up 5 bases, with 15 bases separating them. The CDR3 is 16 residues long. Per germline, CDR1 LGHNA and CDR2 YNFKEQ.

The gene calls are TRBV7-2 and TRBJ2-5, with D tentatively TRBD2 (5 bases). V lost 7 bases and J lost 3, with 15 bases in between. CDR1 and CDR2 from the germline V gene are SGHTA and FQGNSA. This CDR3 region has 14 residues. The CDR3 protein is CASTLRGWEETQYF. The DNA of the CDR3 is TGTGCCAGCACTCTTCGGGGTTGGGAAGAGACCCAGTACTTC.

This rearrangement joins TRBV25-1 to TRBJ2-7; no definite D call. Trimming pared 4 bases from V and 2 bases from J, leaving 6 bases between. The germline gives CDR1 MGHDK, CDR2 SYGVNS. The CDR3 covers 12 residues. This CDR3 is CASSAKPYEQYF. CDR3 nucleotide sequence: TGTGCCAGCAGTGCTAAGCCCTACGAGCAGTACTTC.

In its sample, this clone was seen once. The gene calls are TRBV10-3 and TRBJ2-7; D is uncertain. The V gene lost 0 bases and the J gene lost 0 bases, with 15 bases spanning the gap. This CDR3 region has 17 residues. Germline lookup yields CDR1 ENHRY and CDR2 SYGVKD. CDR3 sequence (DNA): TGTGCCATCAGTGAGTCTTCTAGGGCTGCGAGCTCCTACGAGCAGTACTTC. Translating gives CAISESSRAASSYEQYF.

This chain connects TRBV7-6 to TRBJ1-2; 9 nucleotides line up with TRBD1. Germline CDR1 and CDR2: SGHVS and FNYEAQ. The length of the CDR3 is 16 residues. With V trimmed by 5 bases and J by 8 bases, 15 bases remained unmatched. DNA for the CDR3: TGTGCCAGCAGCGCCTCACAGGGGGCGGCCAGTTGGGGCTACACCTTC. Protein: CASSASQGAASWGYTF.

The V gene is TRBV27, the J gene TRBJ1-3, with TRBD1 matching 7 bases. The CDR3 length is 16 residues. CDR1 is MNHEY and CDR2 is SMNVEV in the germline V gene (reference sequence). V was pared by 6 bases and J by 0 bases, with 8 bases of the junction left unmatched. The CDR3 DNA reads as TGTGCCAGCAGGCGATCGGGACAGCTCTCTGGAAACACCATATATTTT. As protein: CASRRSGQLSGNTIYF.

This chain links TRBV7-2 with TRBJ1-2; D call uncertain. Germline CDR1 reads SGHTA; CDR2 reads FQGNSA. V dropped 5 bases and J dropped 5 bases, with 15 bases sitting between them. The CDR3 runs 14 residues. CDR3 sequence: CASSIPGVWYGYTF. The DNA of the CDR3 is TGTGCCAGCAGCATACCAGGAGTTTGGTATGGCTACACCTTC.

This chain uses TRBV5-4 with TRBJ2-5, with 7 positions matching TRBD2. The DNA end is a closer match to TRBJ2-7, so the J assignment may be wrong. The CDR3 is 15 amino acids. Germline loops: CDR1 SGHNT, CDR2 YYREEE (reference sequence). Written as DNA, the CDR3 is TGTGCCAGCAGCCCCCAAGGGAGGGCCCGTTACGAGCAGTACTTC. As protein: CASSPQGRARYEQYF.

The chain uses TRBV6-5 and TRBJ2-7, with 9 positions matching TRBD1. Trimming at V came to 5 bases and at J to 3 bases, leaving 5 bases not matched to a gene. The CDR3 spans 14 residues. Germline V gene lookup returns CDR1 MNHEY and CDR2 SVGAGI. CDR3 residues: CASSRTGEFYEQYF. For the CDR3, the DNA is TGTGCCAGCAGTCGGACAGGGGAGTTCTACGAGCAGTACTTC.